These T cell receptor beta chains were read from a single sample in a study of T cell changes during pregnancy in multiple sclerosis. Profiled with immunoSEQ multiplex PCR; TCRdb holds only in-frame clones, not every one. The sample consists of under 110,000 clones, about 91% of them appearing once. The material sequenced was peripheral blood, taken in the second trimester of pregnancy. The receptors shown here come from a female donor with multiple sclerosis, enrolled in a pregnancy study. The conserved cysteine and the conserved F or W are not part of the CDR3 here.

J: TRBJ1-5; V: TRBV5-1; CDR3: ASRGKYGQNNSNQPQH
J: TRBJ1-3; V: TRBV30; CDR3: AGTTGGGNTIY
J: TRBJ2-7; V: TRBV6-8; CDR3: ASSLRYRQGNDEQY
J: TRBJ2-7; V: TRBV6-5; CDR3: ASSFRLFSSSYEQY
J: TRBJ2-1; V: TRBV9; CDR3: ASSAGLLLNEQF
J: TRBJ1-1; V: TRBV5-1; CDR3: ASSLKGIGMNTEAF
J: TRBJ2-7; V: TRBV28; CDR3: ASSSQRPSYEQY
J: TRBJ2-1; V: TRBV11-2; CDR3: ASSLGLAYYNEQF
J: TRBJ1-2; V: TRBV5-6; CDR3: ASRLQRGLEYGYT
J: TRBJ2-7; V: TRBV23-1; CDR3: ASSQRQGWDEQY
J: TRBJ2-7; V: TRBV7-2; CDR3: ASSHRTSGRRYEQY
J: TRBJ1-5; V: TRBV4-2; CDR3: ASSQTEGQGDQPQH
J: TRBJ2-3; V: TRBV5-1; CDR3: ASRPDRGDTQY
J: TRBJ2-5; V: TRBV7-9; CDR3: ASSRQSWETQY
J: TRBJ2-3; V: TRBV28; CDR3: ATLNGKRQADTQY
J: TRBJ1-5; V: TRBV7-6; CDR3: ASSLRSNQPQH
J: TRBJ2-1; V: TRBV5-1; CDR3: ASSLAGSDMGFSRGDEQF
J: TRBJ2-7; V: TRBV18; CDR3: ASSPLGGAYEQY
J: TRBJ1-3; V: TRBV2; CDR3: ASSERGRTGNTIY
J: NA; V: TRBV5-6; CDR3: ASSLATSGNYEQY
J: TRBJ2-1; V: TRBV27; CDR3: ASSYGGGTNNEQF
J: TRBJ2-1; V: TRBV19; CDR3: ASSASSGSYNEQF
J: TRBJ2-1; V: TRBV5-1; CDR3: ASSLGLAGGSGNEQF
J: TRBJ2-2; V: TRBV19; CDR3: ASSIRRPGELF